This record looks at one T cell receptor (beta chain) sequence and its context. Antigen unknown. The data are from a study of T cells expressing NK-cell markers. Study information: The study drew TCR beta repertoires from sorted CD3+CD56+NKG2C+, CD3+CD56+NKG2C- and CD3+CD56-NKG2C+ T cells. The sequencing cohort of eight donors included seven HCMV-seropositive individuals and one seronegative individual. Study-wide results and caveats: It was still unclear whether expanded NKG2C+ T cell clones were HCMV specific.

Production of TCR beta cDNA relied on 5'RACE template switching with UMIs. TCRdb re-called the 5' RACE reads, yielding one record per CDR3 amino acid sequence without DNA. The table for this sample gives 400,000 to 500,000 distinct CDR3 sequences. The CDR3 loop spans 12 amino acids. Looked up from germline, CDR1 is SQVTM and CDR2 is ANQGSEA. The TCR sequence derives from a woman aged 18 to 75 in good health. This chain links TRBV29-1 with TRBJ2-7. Sequencing was performed on blood T cells: a sorted CD56 or NKG2C T cell subset, CD4+ or CD8+ T cells, or bulk PBMC T cells (not recorded which). The CDR3 loop reads CSVGDNFYEQYF.